These 16 T cell receptor beta chains were all obtained from the same sample, sequenced in a study of blood T cell repertoires in COVID-19. Method: immunoSEQ multiplex PCR; TCRdb's copy keeps in-frame clones and lacks some. The table lists under 150,000 clones, 88% of them singletons. Sequenced input: peripheral blood. Source of these receptors: a man aged 70 or older with active COVID-19.

The rearrangement links TRBV24-1 to TRBJ2-5; 8 bases agree with TRBD1. Trimming removed 5 bases from V and 6 bases from J; junction bases left unmatched: 4. Germline V gene lookup returns CDR1 KGHDR and CDR2 SFDVKD. This CDR3 contains 13 residues. CDR3 in amino acids: CATSADRVKTQYF. The CDR3 region has the DNA TGTGCCACCAGTGCGGACAGGGTGAAGACCCAGTACTTC.

V and J are TRBV4-1 and TRBJ2-7; 9 bases are shared with TRBD1. The germline CDR1 and CDR2 sequences are MGHRA and YSYEKL. The V segment lost 1 base and the J segment 4 bases; nucleotides outside the gene matches: 5. This CDR3 spans 15 amino acids. In DNA, the CDR3 is TGCGCCAGCAGCCAAGGAGGGACAGGGATGTACGAGCAGTACTTC. Translation gives CASSQGGTGMYEQYF.

The chain has TRBV7-9 and TRBJ2-7, with D possibly TRBD1 on 6 matching bases. Between the trimmed V and J ends, which lost 1 base and 5 bases, there was a span of 18 bases. The CDR3 totals 16 residues. Germline V gene lookup returns CDR1 SEHNR and CDR2 FQNEAQ (reference sequence). The CDR3 nucleotides read TGTGCCAGCAGCTTAGGGGGCCTCAGGGGCGCCCACGAGCAGTACTTC. Protein: CASSLGGLRGAHEQYF.

To note about this clone: A junction end diverges from the germline sequence, so it may reflect a read error. The chain is built from TRBV2 and TRBJ2-2; 10 nucleotides match TRBD2. Germline V gene data show CDR1 as SNHLY and CDR2 as FYNNEI. This CDR3 comprises 15 residues. DNA for the CDR3: TGTGCCAGCACTGAAAGCGGGAGGGCCGCCGGGGAGCTGTTTTTT. Translation gives CASTESGRAAGELFF.

The genes are TRBV29-1 and TRBJ1-4; D perhaps matches TRBD1 (6 bases). V lost 6 bases and J lost 2, with 16 bases in between. The germline V gene encodes CDR1 SQVTM and CDR2 ANQGSEA. The CDR3 has 15 residues. CDR3 residues: CSVATGSGTNEKLFF. CDR3 in DNA: TGCAGCGTGGCAACAGGGTCGGGGACTAATGAAAAACTGTTTTTT.

The V and J genes are TRBV5-1 and TRBJ2-5; 10 nucleotides line up with TRBD1. The junction had 8 bases not matched to a gene; V was cut back by 4 bases and J by 5 bases. Germline loops: CDR1 SGHRS, CDR2 YFSETQ. CDR3 length: 15 residues. Written as DNA, the CDR3 is TGCGCCAGCAGCGCCATGACAGGGGGCGGGGAGACCCAGTACTTC. This sequence encodes CASSAMTGGGETQYF. Full variable domain (outside the CDR3, taken from reference TRBV5-1 and TRBJ2-5): KAGVTQTPRYLIKTRGQQVTLSCSPISGHRSVSWYQQTPGQGLQFLFEYFSETQRNKGNFPGRFSGRQFSNSRSEMNVSTLELGDSALYLCASSAMTGGGETQYFGPGTRLLVL.

The table lists this clone with a count of one. This rearrangement joins TRBV24-1 to TRBJ1-4; perhaps TRBD1 as D (6 bases). V lost 4 bases, J lost 5 bases, and 13 bases lay in between. This CDR3 spans 15 amino acids. Looked up from germline, CDR1 is KGHDR and CDR2 is SFDVKD. CDR3 nucleotides: TGTGCCACCAGTGACCGCGGACAGCCAAATGAAAAACTGTTTTTT. It translates to CATSDRGQPNEKLFF.

The gene calls are TRBV7-9 and TRBJ1-2; 7 bases are shared with TRBD1. The length of the CDR3 is 15 residues. The germline gives CDR1 SEHNR, CDR2 FQNEAQ (reference sequence). V lost 4 bases and J lost 2; bases outside the gene matches: 7. CDR3 protein: CASSYSRDSNYGYTF. The CDR3 nucleotides are TGTGCCAGCAGCTATAGTCGGGACAGCAACTATGGCTACACCTTC.

This chain links TRBV5-1 with TRBJ1-1, with D tentatively TRBD1 (6 bases). This CDR3 has 17 amino acids. Germline V gene lookup returns CDR1 SGHRS and CDR2 YFSETQ. Trimming removed 4 bases from V and 1 base from J, with 20 bases in between. The CDR3 coding sequence is TGCGCCAGCAGCCTGTTTGCAGGGGCCCTTCGGAACACTGAAGCTTTCTTT. This encodes CASSLFAGALRNTEAFF.

This sequence joins TRBV11-3 and TRBJ1-5; D ambiguous. V lost 1 base to trimming and J lost 0 bases, with 16 bases between them. Germline V gene data show CDR1 as SGHNT and CDR2 as YENEEA. The CDR3 runs 18 residues. The CDR3 is CASSLVAVFNSSNQPQHF. The DNA of the CDR3 is TGTGCCAGCAGCTTAGTTGCAGTCTTCAATTCTAGCAATCAGCCCCAGCATTTT.

This chain links TRBV29-1 with TRBJ2-2; TRBD2 agrees at 16 bases. CDR3 length: 17 amino acids. Germline assignment: CDR1 SQVTM and CDR2 ANQGSEA. V lost 4 bases to trimming and J lost 4 bases; unmatched junction nucleotides: 6. CDR3 loop: CSVAGLAGGMATGELFF. The CDR3 DNA follows: TGCAGCGTTGCGGGACTAGCGGGAGGGATGGCCACCGGGGAGCTGTTTTTT.

V gene TRBV6-2 or TRBV6-3 combines with J gene TRBJ1-2, with D perhaps TRBD1 (6 bases). The CDR3 length is 14 residues. Germline V lookup: CDR1 MNHEY, CDR2 SVGEGT. Trimming cost V 6 bases and J 4 bases, with 15 bases left between them. The CDR3 sequence is CASSARQESYGYTF. The CDR3 DNA sequence: TGTGCCAGCAGCGCAAGACAGGAAAGCTATGGCTACACCTTC.

V gene TRBV5-1 combines with J gene TRBJ1-2; tentative D call: TRBD1 (6 bases). Germline V CDR1 and CDR2: SGHRS, YFSETQ. V lost 3 bases and J 7 bases, leaving 19 bases between the germline ends. The CDR3 extends over 15 amino acids. The CDR3 DNA sequence: TGCGCCAGCAGCTCTGGACAGCCCCCTTCGGGTGGCTACACCTTC. Its translation is CASSSGQPPSGGYTF.

The V and J genes are TRBV2 and TRBJ1-2, with D tentatively TRBD1 (6 bases). V lost 7 bases and J 4 bases, leaving 13 bases between the germline ends. CDR1 SNHLY and CDR2 FYNNEI come from the germline V gene. This CDR3 contains 13 residues. The CDR3 DNA is TGTGCCAGCATGGCAGGGGAAGGCTATGGCTACACCTTC. It encodes CASMAGEGYGYTF.

The chain employs TRBV10-2 and TRBJ2-3; D uncertain. V was shortened by 9 bases and J by 4 bases, with 5 bases between the two germline ends. The CDR3 spans 10 residues. Germline CDR1 reads WSHSY; CDR2 reads SAAADI. The CDR3 DNA reads as TGCGCCAGTCGGTCAGATACGCAGTATTTT. It yields the protein CASRSDTQYF.

V is TRBV10-3 and J is TRBJ1-5; TRBD1 matches at 7 bases. This CDR3 is built from 14 residues. CDR1 is ENHRY and CDR2 is SYGVKD in the germline V gene. With 4 bases clipped from V and 6 bases from J, the junction kept 6 bases outside the gene matches. The CDR3 sequence is CAISGQGLGQPQHF. The CDR3, as DNA: TGTGCCATCAGTGGACAGGGATTGGGTCAGCCCCAGCATTTT.